This is a list of T cell receptor beta chains from one sample in a study of spatial heterogeneity in lung cancer. In TCRdb, the 5' RACE reads were re-called with MiXCR into one record per CDR3 protein. The data contain around 48,000 distinct CDR3 sequences, less than 5.5% of them seen just once; the ten biggest clones take up over 8.5%. This specimen was PBMCs, taken at surgery. These receptors were collected from a male donor with early-stage non-small cell lung cancer. Each CDR3 is given with its conserved first and last residue.

cdr3_length	v_call	cdr3_aa
17	TRBV10-1	CASSESPQDYMNTEAFF
14	TRBV5-1	CASSGQGFAEKLFF
15	TRBV28	CASSLPGARTGELFF
15	TRBV18	CASSTMRANTDTQYF
12	TRBV7-2	CASSDEGNEQFF
15	TRBV20-1	CSAGTSGSGVREQFF
16	TRBV9	CASSVGVGRSTGELFF
16	TRBV2	CASSEVQRGGTDTQYF
13	TRBV20-1	CSARGYFPGEQFF
17	TRBV6-5	CATALQGGRAGSYGYTF
16	TRBV18	CASSDTGGRSGNTIYF
15	TRBV9	CASSVALGQDEKLFF
14	TRBV5-1	CASSPDTTNSPLHF
12	TRBV19	CASTSRSDTQYF
12	TRBV20-1	CSASAYTDTQYF
13	TRBV12-3/TRBV12-4	CASTPTAEETQYF
14	TRBV4-3	CASSQRYGAYEQYF
17	TRBV11-2	CASSPIASGAGGNIQYF
11	TRBV20-1	CCFSPGTEQFF